One sample yielded the 7 T cell receptor beta chains listed below, sequenced in a study of beta chain features in type 1 diabetes. Every bit of the isolated RNA underwent reverse transcription, so sequencing read expressed TCRB transcripts. Profiled with immunoSEQ multiplex PCR; TCRdb holds only in-frame clones, not every one. This sample has fewer than 450,000 clones, with roughly 13% found just once. Findings and caveats of the study: Moderate but significant shortening of TCRB CDR3s was recorded in all four CD4+ subsets from Type 1 diabetes patients.

Their antigens remain unidentified. Sequencing used naive CD4+ T cells from blood. These receptors originate from a young woman with type 1 diabetes.

This clone was counted a few times. Relative to the germline gene, one junction end is altered; a read error may explain this. The V call is TRBV7-9, the J call TRBJ1-1; D gene ambiguous. Per germline, CDR1 SEHNR and CDR2 FQNEAQ (reference sequence). This CDR3 contains 9 residues. The CDR3 protein is CASSLATGW. As DNA, the CDR3 is TGTGCCAGCAGCTTAGCGACGGGTTGG.

This clone was seen a handful of times. CDR3 coding DNA: TGTGCCAGCAGCCGGACTAGCGGGGGCACCGGGGAGCTGTTTTTT. It is translated as CASSRTSGGTGELFF. This chain joins TRBV7-3 and TRBJ2-2, with 13 bases that match TRBD2. Germline CDR1 reads SGHTA; CDR2 reads FQGTGA. V shed 5 bases and J 4 bases; nucleotides not matched to a gene: 1. This CDR3 contains 15 residues. The variable domain in full, completed from reference TRBV7-3 and TRBJ2-2, reads GAGVSQTPSNKVTEKGKYVELRCDPISGHTALYWYRQSLGQGPEFLIYFQGTGAADDSGLPNDRFFAVRPEGSVSTLKIQRTERGDSAVYLCASSRTSGGTGELFFGEGSRLTVL.

This clone was recorded a few times. Within the sample, other DNA sequences also encode this same CDR3. V usage is TRBV5-1 and J usage is TRBJ2-1; TRBD2 agrees at 10 bases. The CDR3 has 15 amino acids. V lost 2 bases, J lost 4 bases, and 3 bases stayed unmatched. Germline assignment: CDR1 SGHRS and CDR2 YFSETQ. CDR3 amino acids: CASSLLAGTYNEQFF. The CDR3 DNA is TGCGCCAGCAGCTTACTAGCGGGAACTTACAATGAGCAGTTCTTC.

This chain joins TRBV5-4 and TRBJ2-1; 13 bases match TRBD2. This CDR3 has 15 residues. The germline V gene has CDR1 SGHNT and CDR2 YYREEE (reference sequence). V gave up 2 bases and J gave up 5 bases; unmatched junction bases: 1. The CDR3 spells CASSFGLAGDNEQFF. The CDR3 DNA sequence: TGTGCCAGCAGCTTTGGACTAGCGGGAGACAATGAGCAGTTCTTC.

The rearrangement links TRBV11-2 to TRBJ2-1; 11 positions match TRBD2. The CDR3 consists of 17 residues. Germline V gene lookup returns CDR1 SGHAT and CDR2 FQNNGV. With 0 bases clipped from V and 8 bases from J, the junction kept 9 bases outside the gene matches. The CDR3 DNA is TGTGCCAGCAGCTTAGATAGGGAACTAGCGGGAGAGGATGAGCAGTTCTTC. Translated: CASSLDRELAGEDEQFF.

The J gene is TRBJ2-7, the V gene TRBV5-1, with unresolved D. The CDR3 runs to 14 residues. CDR1 SGHRS and CDR2 YFSETQ come from the germline V gene. V lost 4 bases to trimming and J lost 0 bases, with 11 bases between them. CDR3 protein: CASSLSYGSYEQYF. The CDR3 nucleotides are TGCGCCAGCAGCCTCTCCTATGGCTCCTACGAGCAGTACTTC.

This clone showed up many times. The same CDR3 is also encoded by other DNA sequences in this sample. V gene TRBV29-1 combines with J gene TRBJ2-7; D call uncertain. The germline gives CDR1 SQVTM, CDR2 ANQGSEA. The length of the CDR3 is 11 residues. Between the trimmed V and J ends, which lost 3 bases and 4 bases, there was a span of 7 bases. CDR3 DNA: TGCAGCGTTGAGGGCGAGTACGAGCAGTACTTC. Protein: CSVEGEYEQYF.